Below are 3 T cell receptor beta chains sequenced from a single sample in a study of T cells in Graves' hyperthyroidism and ophthalmopathy. Researchers took RNA transcripts and amplified the TCR beta CDR3 regions from them. The HTBI primer set drove a first-round RT-PCR of the TCR CDR3. TCRdb re-called the multiplex PCR reads with MiXCR, one entry per CDR3 protein. The sample lists 550,000 to 700,000 distinct CDR3 sequences; about 43% were seen once. Specimen: peripheral blood or thyroid tissue (not recorded which). These receptors all stem from an adult woman with Graves' disease, either hyperthyroidism or ophthalmopathy (not recorded which).

The chain couples TRBV19 to TRBJ2-7; D is undetermined. CDR1 and CDR2 (germline): LNHDA, SQIVND (reference sequence). Trimming left V 4 bases short and J 1 base short, with 11 bases between. This CDR3 is 14 amino acids long. CDR3 in amino acids: CASSTYGRSYEQYF. CDR3 nucleotide sequence: TGTGCCAGTAGTACTTATGGGCGATCCTACGAGCAGTACTTC.

The rearrangement uses TRBV29-1 and TRBJ2-2, with 8 nucleotides matching TRBD1. Trimming removed 6 bases from V and 0 bases from J; junction bases left unmatched: 6. CDR1 is SQVTM, CDR2 ANQGSEA, per germline. This CDR3 is built from 15 residues. The CDR3 DNA sequence: TGCAGCGTGACTCGACAGGGGACGAACACCGGGGAGCTGTTTTTT. It yields the protein CSVTRQGTNTGELFF.

This clonotype was detected many times. The rearrangement links TRBV7-2 to TRBJ1-5, with no clear D. Germline values: CDR1 SGHTA, CDR2 FQGNSA. This CDR3 has 11 amino acids. The V end lost 3 bases, the J end lost 11 bases, and 8 bases lay between the germline ends. CDR3 DNA sequence: TGTGCCAGCAGCTTGGGCGGTGCCCAGCATTTT. This encodes CASSLGGAQHF.